This T cell receptor beta chain is from a study of response to subunit inactivated influenza vaccine. General observations from the study: Authors suggested few new T cells are recruited by each seasonal influenza vaccination.

V was clipped by 2 bases and J by 9 bases; unmatched bases: 5. The CDR3 has 15 residues. Germline V gene lookup returns CDR1 LGHNA and CDR2 YNFKEQ. About this clonotype itself: Its matching antigen is unknown.

TCRdb itself ran the RT-PCR reads through MiXCR, one entry per CDR3 protein. The repertoire includes approximately 500,000 distinct CDR3 sequences, roughly 13% of them detected once, and over 10% sits in the top ten. The clonotype originates from a middle-aged man who received an inactivated influenza vaccine. The input for sequencing was PBMCs from blood, taken 45 days after vaccination. V usage is TRBV4-2 and J usage is TRBJ1-6, with TRBD1 matching 9 bases. The CDR3 DNA reads as TGTGCCAGCAGCCAAACCGGGACAGGGAGTTCACCCCTCCACTTT. It is translated as CASSQTGTGSSPLHF.